The source of this T cell receptor (beta chain) is a study of breast tumors, draining lymph nodes, adjacent tissues. The study's findings and limits: That most tumor T cells come from lymph nodes remained unproven. The data were judged consistent with most tumor T cells coming from lymph node and expanding in tumor. Tumor repertoires ranked between lymph nodes and nontumor tissue in diversity, with V and J gene preferences.

The junction had 8 bases not matched to a gene; V was cut back by 6 bases and J by 6 bases. The germline gives CDR1 LNHNV, CDR2 YYDKDF (reference sequence). There are 14 residues in the CDR3. At least ten counts were recorded for this clonotype. Its antigen is unidentified. Samples came from axillary lymph nodes draining the breast cancer. TCRdb re-analysed the multiplex PCR reads in MiXCR, keeping a single row per CDR3 protein. Counted here are 150,000 to 200,000 distinct CDR3 sequences, roughly 30% occurring once; the ten biggest clones make up around 4%. This sequence was found in a female donor with breast cancer. Some clones in this sample may be carry-over from other donors' samples. The chain joins TRBV15 to TRBJ2-7, with 10 bases matching TRBD1. The sample comprised axillary lymph node tissue. As DNA, the CDR3 is TGTGCCACCAGGTCGGGACAGGGGTTTCGCGAGCAGTACTTC. It codes for CATRSGQGFREQYF.